The 6 T cell receptor beta chains in this list originate from one sample, sequenced in a study of shared clonotypes between healthy human individuals. Sequenced by immunoSEQ multiplex PCR; TCRdb stores in-frame clones only, minus some. Of around 2.1 million clones listed, under 97% are singletons. The sample was naive CD4+ T cells sorted from blood. Noted subset: CD45RA+ positively selected. The receptors stem from a man aged 18 to 30 in good health.

This chain connects TRBV7-8 to TRBJ2-1, with TRBD2 matching over 7 bases. The germline gives CDR1 SGHVS, CDR2 FQNEAQ. V lost 4 bases to trimming and J lost 7 bases; unmatched junction nucleotides: 13. This CDR3 is built from 16 residues. CDR3 bases: TGTGCCAGCAGCTCCCAGCGGGATCTTGGGCTGAATGAGCAGTTCTTC. Translation: CASSSQRDLGLNEQFF. The full variable domain, in which reference TRBV7-8 and TRBJ2-1 provide the parts outside the CDR3, is GAGVSQSPRYKVAKRGQDVALRCDPISGHVSLFWYQQALGQGPEFLTYFQNEAQLDKSGLPSDRFFAERPEGSVSTLKIQRTQQEDSAVYLCASSSQRDLGLNEQFFGPGTRLTVL.

The chain employs TRBV6-5 and TRBJ2-1; possible D gene TRBD1, 5 bases. V shed 6 bases and J shed 5 bases, with 17 bases lying between them. Germline V gene sequence: CDR1 MNHEY, CDR2 SVGAGI. The CDR3 loop spans 15 amino acids. CDR3 sequence (DNA): TGTGCCAGCAGCCCCCGAGGCAGGGCCAACAATGAGCAGTTCTTC. As protein: CASSPRGRANNEQFF.

V and J are TRBV6-1 and TRBJ2-7; D gene uncertain. Germline V CDR1 and CDR2: MNHNS, SASEGT. The V end lost 3 bases, the J end lost 0 bases, and 6 bases lay between the germline ends. This CDR3 has 13 amino acids. This CDR3 is CASSDNFSYEQYF. CDR3 sequence (DNA): TGTGCCAGCAGTGACAACTTCTCCTACGAGCAGTACTTC.

As for this clone: Other DNA sequences from this sample encode an identical CDR3 as well. The DNA for the CDR3 is TGTGCCAGCAGCTTTGGGGGGAACACCGGGGAGCTGTTTTTT. Amino acid sequence: CASSFGGNTGELFF. The V call is TRBV7-9, the J call TRBJ2-2, with D possibly called TRBD1 or TRBD2 (5 bases each). This CDR3 region has 14 residues. Trimming shortened V by 3 bases and J by 1 base, and 6 bases separated the two germline ends. CDR1 and CDR2 from the germline V gene are SEHNR and FQNEAQ (reference sequence).

The chain carries TRBV27 and TRBJ2-2; a weak D match, TRBD1 (6 bases). Trimming removed 4 bases at V and 2 bases at J, with 11 bases between. Germline CDR1 reads MNHEY; CDR2 reads SMNVEV (reference sequence). The CDR3 is made up of 15 amino acids. The CDR3 coding sequence is TGTGCCAGCAGTTCCAGGGGCTACAACACCGGGGAGCTGTTTTTT. The encoded protein is CASSSRGYNTGELFF.

V is TRBV30 and J is TRBJ2-5; TRBD1 matches 8 bases. Germline trimming cut 5 bases from V and 1 base from J; bases unmatched to any gene: 15. Germline CDR1 and CDR2: GTSNPN and SVGIG (reference sequence). The CDR3 runs 17 residues. The CDR3 region has the DNA TGTGCCTGGGTGGAATGGGGTTCAGGGACAGGCCAAGAGACCCAGTACTTC. Translation: CAWVEWGSGTGQETQYF.